A selection of T cell receptor beta chains follows, all from one sample in a study of blood T cell repertoires in COVID-19. Method: immunoSEQ multiplex PCR; TCRdb's copy keeps in-frame clones and lacks some. The repertoire holds under 20,000 clones, 77% seen once, with approximately 17% in the top ten. The sample taken for sequencing was peripheral blood. Receptors were obtained from a man in his 70s with COVID-19, enrolled during active disease. Both conserved end residues are part of each CDR3. A D gene is named only where the DNA matches it firmly.

D gene,V gene,CDR3 protein
TRBD2,TRBV2,CASSDRGLAGGHIDTQYF
NA,TRBV15,CATSRDQGANSPLHF
TRBD1,TRBV3-1/TRBV3-2,CASSPLDRQTEKLFF
NA,TRBV5-1,CASSLGVAGQGETQYF
NA,TRBV6-5,CASSYKGVGTGELFF
NA,TRBV9,CASSPRSGGSPYGYTF
NA,TRBV5-1,CASSRQGGLGNEQYF
TRBD2,TRBV11-2,CASSLDPGRGYEQYF
NA,TRBV3-1/TRBV3-2,CASSLRRNTEAFF
TRBD2,TRBV27,CASSTYPVAGSSYEQYF
NA,TRBV27,CASSLSAGWHNEQFF
NA,TRBV11-2,CASSFGSAGRYEQYF
NA,TRBV14,CASSLQENTEAFF
TRBD1,TRBV9,CASSVALRTGLQQQFF
NA,TRBV5-1,CASSRGGGDEKLFF
TRBD1,TRBV19,CALQGATETGELFF
NA,TRBV27,CASREQGFDRTEAFF
NA,TRBV15,CATSRGEWIQYF
NA,TRBV6-6,CASSQGWTIYEQYF
NA,TRBV11-2,CASSLDRYNEQFF
NA,TRBV3-1/TRBV3-2,CASRLGNTIYF
TRBD2,TRBV7-9,CASSRTSARTDTQYF
TRBD2,TRBV30,CAYKGAGTSGRAEQFF
TRBD1,TRBV3-1/TRBV3-2,CASSNRGPYGYTF
TRBD1,TRBV7-2,CASSRDRVNTEAFF
TRBD1,TRBV24-1,CATSEDRGQETQYF
NA,TRBV12-1,CASSFLKTTDKNTEAFF
NA,TRBV13,CASTSLGGAYGYTF
NA,TRBV7-8,CASSGRAIDTQYF
NA,TRBV16,CASSRREGVNEQYF
NA,TRBV7-8,CASSLEAGNNQPQHF
TRBD1,TRBV28,CASSLRQGQKLFF
NA,TRBV19,CATQKPGHSYEQYF
NA,TRBV27,CASRQVLNSPLHF
NA,TRBV4-3,CASSQDRSGPYYGYTF
NA,TRBV3-1/TRBV3-2,CASSQSQGSNQPQHF
NA,TRBV24-1,CATSERGNSYEQYF
NA,TRBV24-1,CATSDSQGMAFEQYF
TRBD1,TRBV5-5,CASSFTGGSGELFF
NA,TRBV12-3/TRBV12-4,CASSLHGGWYTF
TRBD1,TRBV7-8,CASSLRQGLADTQYF
TRBD1,TRBV4-3,CASSHNPRDRVYTEAFF
TRBD2,TRBV4-1,CASSQGSRGLAGLNEQFF
NA,TRBV10-1,CASSEYGSHTSYEQYF
NA,TRBV5-1,CASTNRLLSYEQYF
NA,TRBV10-3,CAISEPKSPGVGNTIYF